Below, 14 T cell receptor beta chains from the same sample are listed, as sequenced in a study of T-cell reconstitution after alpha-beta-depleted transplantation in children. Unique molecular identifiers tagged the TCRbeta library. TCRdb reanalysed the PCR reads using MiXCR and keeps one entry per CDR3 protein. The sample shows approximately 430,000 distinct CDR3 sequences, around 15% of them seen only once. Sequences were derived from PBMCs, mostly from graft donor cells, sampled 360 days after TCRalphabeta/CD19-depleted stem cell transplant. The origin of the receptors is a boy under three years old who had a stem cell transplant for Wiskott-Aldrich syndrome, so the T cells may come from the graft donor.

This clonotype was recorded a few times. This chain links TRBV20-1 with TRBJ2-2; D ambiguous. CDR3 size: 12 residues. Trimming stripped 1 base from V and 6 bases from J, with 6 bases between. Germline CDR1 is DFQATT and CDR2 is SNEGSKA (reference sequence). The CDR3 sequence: CSARVWAGELFF. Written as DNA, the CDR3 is TGCAGTGCTAGAGTCTGGGCCGGGGAGCTGTTTTTT.

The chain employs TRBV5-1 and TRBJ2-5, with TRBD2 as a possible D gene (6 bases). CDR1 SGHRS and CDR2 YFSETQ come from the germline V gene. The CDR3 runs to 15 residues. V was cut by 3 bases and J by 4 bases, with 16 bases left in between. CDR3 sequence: CASSYRPGGRETQYF. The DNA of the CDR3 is TGCGCCAGCAGCTATCGCCCCGGGGGTAGAGAGACCCAGTACTTC. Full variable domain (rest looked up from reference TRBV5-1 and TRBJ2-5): KAGVTQTPRYLIKTRGQQVTLSCSPISGHRSVSWYQQTPGQGLQFLFEYFSETQRNKGNFPGRFSGRQFSNSRSEMNVSTLELGDSALYLCASSYRPGGRETQYFGPGTRLLVL.

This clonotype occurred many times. The CDR3 bases are TGTGCCAGCAGTCCCCGGACTAGCGGGCCTTACGAGCAGTACTTC. Translated: CASSPRTSGPYEQYF. The chain joins TRBV12-3 or TRBV12-4 to TRBJ2-7, with 11 bases that match TRBD2. CDR3 length equals 15 residues. V trimming: 5 bases; J trimming: 4 bases; junction bases outside the gene matches: 7.

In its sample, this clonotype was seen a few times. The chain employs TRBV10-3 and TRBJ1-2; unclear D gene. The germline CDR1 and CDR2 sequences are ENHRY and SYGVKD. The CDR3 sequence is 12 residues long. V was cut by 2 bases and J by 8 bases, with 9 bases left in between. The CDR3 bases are TGTGCCATCAGTGAGAGATGGGGAGGCTACACCTTC. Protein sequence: CAISERWGGYTF.

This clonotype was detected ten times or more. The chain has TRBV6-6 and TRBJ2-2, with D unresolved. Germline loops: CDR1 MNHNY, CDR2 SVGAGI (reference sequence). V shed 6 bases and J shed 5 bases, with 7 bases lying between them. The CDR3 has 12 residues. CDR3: CASSPWTGELFF. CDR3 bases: TGTGCCAGCAGCCCGTGGACCGGGGAGCTGTTTTTT.

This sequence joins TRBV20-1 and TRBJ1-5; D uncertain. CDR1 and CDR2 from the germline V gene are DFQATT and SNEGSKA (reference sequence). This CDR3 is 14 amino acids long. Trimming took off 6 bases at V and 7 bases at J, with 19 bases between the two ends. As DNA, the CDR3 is TGCAGTGCAAGACGGGAGGGTACGGGGCAGCCCCAGCATTTT. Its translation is CSARREGTGQPQHF.

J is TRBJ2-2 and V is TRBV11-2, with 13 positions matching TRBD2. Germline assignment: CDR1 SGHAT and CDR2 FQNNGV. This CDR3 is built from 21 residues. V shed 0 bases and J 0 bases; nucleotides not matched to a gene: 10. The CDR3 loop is CASSLERAGLAGSTNTGELFF. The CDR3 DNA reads TGTGCCAGCAGCTTAGAAAGGGCGGGACTAGCGGGGAGCACGAACACCGGGGAGCTGTTTTTT.

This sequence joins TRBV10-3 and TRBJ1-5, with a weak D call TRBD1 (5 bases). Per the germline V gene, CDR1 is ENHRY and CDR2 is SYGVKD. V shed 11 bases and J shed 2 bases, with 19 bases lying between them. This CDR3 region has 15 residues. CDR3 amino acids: CASHGGVGGNQPQHF. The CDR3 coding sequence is TGTGCCTCCCATGGCGGGGTAGGGGGCAATCAGCCCCAGCATTTT.

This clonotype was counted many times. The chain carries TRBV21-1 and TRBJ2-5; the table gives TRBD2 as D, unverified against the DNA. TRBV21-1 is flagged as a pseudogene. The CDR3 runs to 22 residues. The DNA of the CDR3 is TGTGCCAGCAGCAAAGCTGGGTGGACGACTAGCGGCGAGCCGGGGAGGCAAGAGACCCAGTACTTC. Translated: CASSKAGWTTSGEPGRQETQYF.

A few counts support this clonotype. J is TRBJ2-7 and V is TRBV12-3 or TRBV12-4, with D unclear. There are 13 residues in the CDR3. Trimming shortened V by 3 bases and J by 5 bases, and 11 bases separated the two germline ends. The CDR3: CASSFIPFDEQYF. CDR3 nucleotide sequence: TGTGCCAGCAGTTTTATTCCTTTTGACGAGCAGTACTTC.

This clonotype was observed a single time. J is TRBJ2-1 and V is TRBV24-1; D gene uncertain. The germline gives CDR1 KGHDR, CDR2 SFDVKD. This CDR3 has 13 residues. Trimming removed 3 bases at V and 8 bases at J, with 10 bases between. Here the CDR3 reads CATSDESWDEQFF. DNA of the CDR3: TGTGCCACCAGTGATGAGAGTTGGGATGAGCAGTTCTTC.

The DNA for the CDR3 is TGTGCCTTGCTACAGGGGGGGCAGTTCTTC. Amino acids: CALLQGGQFF. The genes are TRBV30 and TRBJ2-1; TRBD1 matches at 8 bases. Germline V CDR1 and CDR2: GTSNPN, SVGIG (reference sequence). The CDR3 runs 10 residues. V shed 7 bases, J shed 12 bases, and the junction held 5 bases outside the gene matches.

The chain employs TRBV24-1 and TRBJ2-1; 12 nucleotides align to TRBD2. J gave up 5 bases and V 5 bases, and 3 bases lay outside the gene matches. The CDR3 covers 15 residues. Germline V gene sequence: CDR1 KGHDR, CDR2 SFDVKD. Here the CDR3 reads CATSGASGRDNEQFF. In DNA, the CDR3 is TGTGCCACCAGTGGGGCTAGCGGGAGGGACAATGAGCAGTTCTTC.

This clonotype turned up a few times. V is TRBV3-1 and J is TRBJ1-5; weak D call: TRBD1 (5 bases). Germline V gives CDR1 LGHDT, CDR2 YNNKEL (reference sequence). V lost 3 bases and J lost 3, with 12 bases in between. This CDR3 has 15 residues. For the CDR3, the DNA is TGTGCCAGCAGCCACGGACATACCCTCAATCAGCCCCAGCATTTT. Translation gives CASSHGHTLNQPQHF.